This TCR beta chain was sequenced for a study of identical twins. The study's findings and limits: Diverse VJ usage suggested most zero-insertion clonotypes were not invariant T cells. Compared with unrelated sharing, twin-shared out-of-frame alpha sequences had more low-probability sequences.

CDR1 LGHNA and CDR2 YNFKEQ come from the germline V gene. The CDR3 extends over 19 amino acids. V shed 0 bases and J 0 bases; nucleotides not matched to a gene: 6. TCRdb reprocessed the 5' RACE reads via MiXCR and lists one record per CDR3 protein. The profile covers about 570,000 distinct CDR3 sequences, with roughly 9.5% appearing a single time and roughly 3% taken by the ten largest. This clonotype showed up many times. Its antigen is unidentified. This sample was shared with a second study, whose subject was yellow fever vaccine responses in identical twins.

The chain recombines TRBV4-2 with TRBJ2-2; 11 bases map to TRBD2. The specimen was PBMCs. This receptor was identified in a young woman in good health. This CDR3 reads CASSQDRLAGGTNTGELFF. The CDR3 DNA reads TGTGCCAGCAGCCAAGATAGGCTAGCGGGAGGAACGAACACCGGGGAGCTGTTTTTT.